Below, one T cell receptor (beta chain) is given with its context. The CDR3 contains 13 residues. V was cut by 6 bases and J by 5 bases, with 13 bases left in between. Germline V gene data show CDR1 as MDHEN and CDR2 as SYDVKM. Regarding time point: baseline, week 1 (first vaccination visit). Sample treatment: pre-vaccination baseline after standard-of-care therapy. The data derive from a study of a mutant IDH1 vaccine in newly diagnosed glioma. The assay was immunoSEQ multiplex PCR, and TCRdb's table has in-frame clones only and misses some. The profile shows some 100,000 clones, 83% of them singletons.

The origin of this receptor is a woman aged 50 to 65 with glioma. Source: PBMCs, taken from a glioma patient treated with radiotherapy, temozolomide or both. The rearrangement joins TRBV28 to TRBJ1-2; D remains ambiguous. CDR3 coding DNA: TGTGCCAGCAGGACCAGCCTACCTTATGGCTACACCTTC. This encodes CASRTSLPYGYTF.